This T cell receptor beta chain was sequenced in a study of blood T cell repertoires in COVID-19. Study overall: Whether acute or convalescent, the COVID-19 samples came from the United States, Italy and Spain.

Libraries were prepared by immunoSEQ multiplex PCR; TCRdb keeps only in-frame clonotypes and omits some of them. The sample consists of 70,000 to 85,000 clones, 87% of them appearing once. Germline values: CDR1 SEHNR, CDR2 FQNEAQ (reference sequence). The CDR3 is made up of 13 amino acids. V shed 5 bases and J shed 1 base, with 6 bases lying between them. Sequencing input: peripheral blood. This chain links TRBV7-9 with TRBJ1-5; no clear D. The TCR comes from a woman aged 45-59 years with active or convalescent COVID-19. Here the CDR3 reads CASSLSSNQPQHF. CDR3 sequence (DNA): TGTGCCAGCAGCCTATCAAGCAATCAGCCCCAGCATTTT.